This T cell receptor beta chain was retrieved from a study of metastatic and nonmetastatic thyroid tumors. Study details: Across peripheral blood and tumor or nodule tissue samples taken from malignant and benign thyroid patients, the repertoires were compared with one another. Study-level points and caveats: Benign nodules were reported to have significantly lower TCR beta diversity than malignant thyroid tumors, in blood and tumor.

This clone was picked up many times. The antigen is not known. Original processing notes: Differences in CDR3 between clinicopathological groups were drawn on to build a classifier intended to discriminate distant-metastatic papillary thyroid cancer patients. From the PCR reads, TCRdb re-called clones with MiXCR. The V and J calls here are based on TCRdb, not the publication. The data show about 12,000 clones, over 20% seen once. V was clipped by 3 bases and J by 2 bases, with 11 bases between them. Germline loops: CDR1 SGHRS, CDR2 YFSETQ. The CDR3 is made up of 14 amino acids. All patients were treatment-naive before thyroid surgery.

The sequence derives from a female donor with papillary thyroid cancer or a benign thyroid nodule (not recorded which). Some clones in this sample may be carry-over from other donors' samples. The chain is built from TRBV5-1 and TRBJ2-5, with D possibly called TRBD1 or TRBD2 (5 bases each). Sequenced material: tumor tissue. The CDR3 loop reads CASSSRGRQETQYF. The DNA for the CDR3 is TGCGCCAGCAGCTCTCGGGGCCGACAAGAGACCCAGTACTTC.